Below, 19 T cell receptor beta chains from the same sample are listed, as sequenced in a study of long-term antiretroviral therapy in people with HIV. Version v3.0 of the immunoSEQ assay was performed at survey level. Using immunoSEQ multiplex PCR, the repertoire was profiled, and TCRdb retains in-frame clones only, with some absent. Here the sample spans around 30,000 clones, roughly 96% being singletons. Sequencing was performed on unsorted PBMCs, taken 5.3 years after starting antiretroviral therapy. These receptors all stem from a young man with HIV.

The genes are TRBV27 and TRBJ2-1; tentatively, D is TRBD2 (5 bases). Germline CDR1 is MNHEY and CDR2 is SMNVEV (reference sequence). This CDR3 is 15 amino acids long. Between the trimmed V and J ends, which lost 3 bases and 8 bases, there was a span of 17 bases. The CDR3 coding sequence is TGTGCCAGCAGTTTTATCGGGCCGCGGGTCGATGAGCAGTTCTTC. Its translation is CASSFIGPRVDEQFF.

The V gene is TRBV15, the J gene TRBJ1-3; D unresolved. V shed 0 bases and J shed 4 bases, with 4 bases lying between them. The CDR3 length is 13 residues. The germline V gene encodes CDR1 LNHNV and CDR2 YYDKDF (reference sequence). This CDR3 reads CATSRDGGNTIYF. The CDR3 coding sequence is TGTGCCACCAGCAGAGATGGGGGAAACACCATATATTTT.

J is TRBJ2-1 and V is TRBV4-1, with 10 bases fitting TRBD2. The CDR3 runs to 16 residues. Trimming took 4 bases from V and 3 from J; bases not matched to a gene: 6. Germline-derived CDR1 and CDR2 are MGHRA and YSYEKL. CDR3 nucleotide sequence: TGCGCCAGCAGCCCAAAACTAGCGGGGAGCTACAATGAGCAGTTCTTC. Its translation is CASSPKLAGSYNEQFF.

V gene TRBV9 combines with J gene TRBJ2-7; D tentatively fits TRBD1 or TRBD2 (6 bases each). V dropped 2 bases and J dropped 6 bases, with 18 bases sitting between them. From germline, CDR1 is SGDLS and CDR2 YYNGEE. The length of the CDR3 is 15 residues. The CDR3 loop reads CASSVRGEVESEQYF. As DNA, the CDR3 is TGTGCCAGCAGCGTTAGGGGGGAGGTGGAATCCGAGCAGTACTTC.

The chain couples TRBV27 to TRBJ2-7, with 7 positions matching TRBD1. CDR1 MNHEY and CDR2 SMNVEV come from the germline V gene (reference sequence). Germline trimming cut 5 bases from V and 3 bases from J; bases unmatched to any gene: 10. The CDR3 totals 15 residues. This chain's CDR3 is CASSRKWDSSYEQYF. The CDR3, as DNA: TGTGCCAGCAGTCGGAAATGGGACAGCAGCTACGAGCAGTACTTC.

Worth noting for this clone: The junction departs from germline at one end; a sequencing error may be responsible. The CDR3 region has the DNA TGTGCCAGCAGCGGACTGCGGGACGGGTCCTCCGAGCAGTACTTC. It yields the protein CASSGLRDGSSEQYF. The chain carries TRBV11-2 and TRBJ2-7; perhaps TRBD2 as D (6 bases). The CDR3 length is 15 residues. Germline-derived CDR1 and CDR2 are SGHAT and FQNNGV. Supplemented by reference TRBV11-2 and TRBJ2-7, the full variable domain reads EAGVAQSPRYKIIEKRQSVAFWCNPISGHATLYWYQQILGQGPKLLIQFQNNGVVDDSQLPKDRFSAERLKGVDSTLKIQPAKLEDSAVYLCASSGLRDGSSEQYFGPGTRLTVT.

The V gene is TRBV30, the J gene TRBJ1-5, with no clear D. CDR3 size: 13 residues. Germline loops: CDR1 GTSNPN, CDR2 SVGIG (reference sequence). Between the trimmed V and J ends, which lost 3 bases and 6 bases, there was a span of 12 bases. In nucleotides, the CDR3 is TGTGCCTGGAGCGGAGACATTGTTCAGCCCCAGCATTTT. As protein: CAWSGDIVQPQHF.

This clone appeared a single time. The genes are TRBV7-9 and TRBJ1-2; TRBD1 agrees at 12 bases. Germline V lookup: CDR1 SEHNR, CDR2 FQNEAQ (reference sequence). This CDR3 is 14 amino acids long. With V trimmed by 4 bases and J by 5 bases, 2 bases remained unmatched. In DNA form, the CDR3 reads TGTGCCAGCAGCTGGGACAGGGGGCCGTATGGCTACACCTTC. It translates to CASSWDRGPYGYTF.

This chain links TRBV27 with TRBJ2-1; D is unresolved. Trimming shortened V by 1 base and J by 10 bases, and 17 bases separated the two germline ends. CDR1 is MNHEY and CDR2 is SMNVEV in the germline V gene (reference sequence). The CDR3 runs 15 residues. This CDR3 is CASSLWASTMKEQFF. CDR3 in DNA: TGTGCCAGCAGTTTATGGGCCAGCACAATGAAGGAGCAGTTCTTC.

The chain has TRBV30 and TRBJ1-2; D is ambiguous. In germline, CDR1 is GTSNPN, CDR2 SVGIG (reference sequence). The CDR3 contains 16 residues. The ends were cut back, 3 bases at V and 0 bases at J, with 17 bases in the middle. CDR3 bases: TGTGCCTGGAGGGGATGGACGCTCGATTCTAACTATGGCTACACCTTC. Translated: CAWRGWTLDSNYGYTF.

This clone was recorded once. In nucleotides, the CDR3 is TGTGCCAGCAGCCTGGCCCGGGCCGGGAAAGCTTTCTTT. Translated, it gives CASSLARAGKAFF. The genes are TRBV7-2 and TRBJ1-1; D is uncertain. The CDR3 runs 13 residues. Germline V gives CDR1 SGHTA, CDR2 FQGNSA. V lost 5 bases and J lost 9, with 16 bases in between.

The chain recombines TRBV13 with TRBJ2-7; D remains ambiguous. This CDR3 comprises 11 residues. Germline V lookup: CDR1 PRHDT, CDR2 FYEKMQ (reference sequence). V dropped 5 bases and J dropped 1 base, with 3 bases sitting between them. The CDR3 region has the DNA TGTGCCAGCAGCCATTCCTACGAGCAGTACTTC. Translating gives CASSHSYEQYF.

This chain connects TRBV19 to TRBJ1-2; possible D gene TRBD1, 6 bases. Germline lookup yields CDR1 LNHDA and CDR2 SQIVND (reference sequence). V was shortened by 2 bases and J by 0 bases, with 7 bases between the two germline ends. The CDR3 length is 14 residues. DNA of the CDR3: TGTGCCAGTAGTATAAGGACAGCTAACTATGGCTACACCTTC. Its translation: CASSIRTANYGYTF.

The chain recombines TRBV27 with TRBJ1-1, with TRBD1 identical over 7 bases. Germline V gene data show CDR1 as MNHEY and CDR2 as SMNVEV (reference sequence). CDR3 length: 14 amino acids. V shed 6 bases and J 0 bases; nucleotides not matched to a gene: 4. CDR3 sequence: CASRGQFMNTEAFF. For the CDR3, the DNA is TGTGCCAGCAGGGGACAGTTCATGAACACTGAAGCTTTCTTT.

The chain has TRBV7-9 and TRBJ2-3, with 12 bases aligning to TRBD2. Germline values: CDR1 SEHNR, CDR2 FQNEAQ (reference sequence). The CDR3 spans 17 residues. The V segment lost 1 base and the J segment 3 bases; nucleotides outside the gene matches: 5. The CDR3: CASSLGGLAGITDTQYF. The CDR3 DNA reads TGTGCCAGCAGCTTAGGTGGACTAGCGGGGATTACAGATACGCAGTATTTT.

The V and J genes are TRBV5-6 and TRBJ2-1; possible D gene TRBD2, 6 bases. This CDR3 has 17 residues. The V end lost 0 bases, the J end lost 0 bases, and 13 bases lay between the germline ends. Per the germline V gene, CDR1 is SGHDT and CDR2 is YYEEEE. For the CDR3, the DNA is TGTGCCAGCAGCTTGGTCGTGGCGGGGAGCTCCTACAATGAGCAGTTCTTC. Its translation: CASSLVVAGSSYNEQFF.

This sequence joins TRBV5-8 and TRBJ1-2; D unclear. The CDR3 extends over 13 amino acids. Trimming shortened V by 4 bases and J by 4 bases, and 11 bases separated the two germline ends. Per the germline V gene, CDR1 is SGHTS and CDR2 is YDEGEE. This CDR3 reads CASSTGFRYGYTF. The CDR3 nucleotides are TGTGCCAGCAGCACGGGGTTTCGCTATGGCTACACCTTC.

The chain combines TRBV2 with TRBJ2-7, with D possibly TRBD1 on 6 matching bases. V lost 7 bases and J 0 bases, leaving 7 bases between the germline ends. The CDR3 is 12 residues long. Germline CDR1 is SNHLY and CDR2 is FYNNEI. The CDR3 loop is CASTGHSYEQYF. DNA of the CDR3: TGTGCCAGCACGGGACACTCCTACGAGCAGTACTTC.

This chain joins TRBV29-1 and TRBJ2-3, with a weak D call TRBD1 (5 bases). Trimming pared 2 bases from V and 0 bases from J, leaving 12 bases between. Germline assignment: CDR1 SQVTM and CDR2 ANQGSEA. There are 15 residues in the CDR3. This chain's CDR3 is CSVERRRQSTDTQYF. The CDR3 DNA sequence: TGCAGCGTTGAACGACGTAGACAGAGCACAGATACGCAGTATTTT.